Listed here is a single TCR beta chain. The CDR3 consists of 13 residues. CDR1 and CDR2 from the germline V gene are MDHEN and SYDVKM. The V gene lost 3 bases and the J gene lost 4 bases, with 10 bases spanning the gap. Method: immunoSEQ multiplex PCR; TCRdb's copy keeps in-frame clones and lacks some. Among about 250,000 clones listed, roughly 87% were seen once. The sample belongs to a study of cytomegalovirus exposure and HLA in healthy donors. Sequenced input: PBMCs. The clonotype comes from a man in his late teens or twenties in good health and CMV-seropositive. The chain employs TRBV28 and TRBJ2-7, with D maybe TRBD2 (6 bases). CDR3 amino acids: CASSLTGRYEQYF. The CDR3 DNA reads as TGTGCCAGCAGTTTGACGGGGAGGTACGAGCAGTACTTC.